The source of this T cell receptor beta chain is a study of tumor-infiltrating lymphocytes in primary liver carcinoma (dated by TCRdb to 2015 to 2018). As for the study more broadly: Between late 2015 and early 2016, about 5 patients in China with histopathologically diagnosed primary liver carcinoma had their tumors surgically resected. The five patients, three men and two women aged 30 to 69 years, had hepatocellular carcinoma (four) or combined HCC and intrahepatic cholangiocarcinoma (one). Tumors of the five patients were stage T1-T3 N0M0 with maximum diameters of roughly 4.2 to 11 cm. Each sample produced roughly 3.65 to 8 million productive TCRbeta reads, and read depth showed no significant difference between tissue types. Across five regions of each liver tumor, along with adjacent normal tissue and blood, the study brought together TCRbeta repertoire sequencing, expression microarrays and whole-exome sequencing. A total of approximately 35 specimens from 5 patients underwent TCRbeta repertoire sequencing, comprising 25 tumor regions, 5 adjacent noncancerous liver tissues and 5 peripheral blood samples. Reproducibility between technical replicate repertoires was high, with correlation coefficients above 0.95 and mean shared-clone rates roughly 0.86. General conclusions and limits of the study: Only the TCR beta chain was sequenced, which likely underestimates true repertoire diversity because unpaired alpha chains were not captured. Compared with blood, tumors had a significantly larger share of the repertoire taken up by the top 250 clones (p = 0.039). Repertoire overlap was higher between tumor regions (mean about 36%) than tumor-adjacent (17%) or tumor-blood (approximately 15%) pairs, consistent with antigen-driven expansion. Because the samples were bulk and unsorted, CD4+ and CD8+ T cell repertoires could not be compared. Only four or five patients were included in the study, and the authors note that the findings should be validated in a larger study.

On this clonotype: Its antigen is still unknown. This is likely a read error, given that the CDR3 carries no conserved phenylalanine or tryptophan at its end.

Blood RNA was extracted from unsorted whole blood using TRIzol reagent, and germline DNA was obtained with the DNeasy Blood & Tissue kit. Chronic HBV infection was present in the patients, and the patients were treatment-naive at sampling. Before surgery, approximately 4.3 milliliters of peripheral blood were drawn into K2EDTA tubes. The germline V gene encodes CDR1 MNHNY and CDR2 SVGAGI (reference sequence). The CDR3 adds up to 12 amino acids, both ends counted. The CDR3 DNA has 36 bases and is translated from base 1. V lost 6 bases and J lost 7 bases; the stretch between them is 11 bases long. TCRbeta-specific cDNA was reverse-transcribed from approximately 0.5 ug total RNA using a constant-region primer and ProtoScript II reverse transcriptase. The TCRbeta libraries were prepared through three rounds of nested multiplex PCR following a slightly modified ARM-PCR procedure. Each of the first two PCR rounds ran for approximately 9 cycles using multiplex TRBV1-TRBV30 forward primers together with a Cbeta reverse primer. A final 25-cycle PCR with Deep VentR polymerase added sample barcodes and Illumina adapters. Before sequencing, amplicons of 200-500 bp were purified from gel using a QIAquick gel extraction kit. An Illumina HiSeq 2500 was used to sequence the TCRbeta amplicons with 250-bp paired-end reads. The original methods were these. Reads were quality-trimmed with Trimmomatic v0.33, and paired reads were merged with FLASH v1.2.11 to recover full CDR3 sequences. MiGEC v1.2.1b assigned V, D and J germline segments to the rearranged TCRbeta sequences. VDJtools v1.0.0 computed clonotype statistics and Shannon-Wiener diversity indices. To reduce sampling bias, subsequent analyses other than the diversity analysis used only the 250 most abundant clonotypes in each sample. Through fastp at Q25 and MiXCR, TCRdb rebuilt clones from the public reads, retaining in-frame beta chains. CDR3 protein duplicates are merged, each entry listing the most common genes and DNA. For this entry, the V and J calls and clone size follow TCRdb and not the study's own pipeline. In this sample the table shows approximately 320,000 distinct CDR3 sequences, roughly three fifths of which occur a single time. The ten largest clones take up about a sixth of the sample.

The receptor chain draws on TRBV6-6 and TRBJ2-3, with the D gene not clear enough to name. Sequencing was carried out using peripheral blood. The sequence derives from a woman in her twenties or thirties with primary liver carcinoma and hepatitis B virus infection. The encoded CDR3 is CASRHGQYTQYY. The nucleotide sequence reads TGTGCCAGCAGACACGGGCAGTATACGCAGTATTAT.